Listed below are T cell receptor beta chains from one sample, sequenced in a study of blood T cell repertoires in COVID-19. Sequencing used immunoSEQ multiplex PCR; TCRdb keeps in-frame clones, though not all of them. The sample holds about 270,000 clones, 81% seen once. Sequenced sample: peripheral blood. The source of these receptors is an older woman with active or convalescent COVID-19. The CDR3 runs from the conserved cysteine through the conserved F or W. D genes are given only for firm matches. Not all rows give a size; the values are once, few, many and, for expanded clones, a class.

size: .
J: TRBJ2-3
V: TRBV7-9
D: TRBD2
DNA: TGTGCCAGCAGCCCCACACTGGCGGGGGGGCCAGATACGCAGTATTTT
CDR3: CASSPTLAGGPDTQYF

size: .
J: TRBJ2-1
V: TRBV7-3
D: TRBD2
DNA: TGTGCCAGCAGCGACCCGGGGACTAGCTACAATGAGCAGTTCTTC
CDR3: CASSDPGTSYNEQFF

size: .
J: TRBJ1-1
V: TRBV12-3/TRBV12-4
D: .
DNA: TGTGCCAGCAGCTCGAACACTGAAGCTTTCTTT
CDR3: CASSSNTEAFF

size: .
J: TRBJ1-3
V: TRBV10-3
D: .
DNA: TGTGCCATCAGTGAGTCTATGGGGGCAGGCTCTGGAAACACCATATATTTT
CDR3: CAISESMGAGSGNTIYF

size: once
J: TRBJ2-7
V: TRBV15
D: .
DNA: TGTGCCACCAGCAGAGACCGGGAACCCATCGGGGAGCAGTACTTC
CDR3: CATSRDREPIGEQYF

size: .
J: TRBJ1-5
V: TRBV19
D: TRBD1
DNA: TGTGCCAGTCACAACGGGGACAGACTCAATCAGCCCCAGCATTTT
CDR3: CASHNGDRLNQPQHF

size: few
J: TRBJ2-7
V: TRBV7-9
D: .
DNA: TGTGCCAGCAGCCCCCGGGGGAGCTACGAGCAGTACTTC
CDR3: CASSPRGSYEQYF

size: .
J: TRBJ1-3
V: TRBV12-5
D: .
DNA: TGTGCTAGTGGTTTGTCCTTGGGCAGTGGGTCCTCTGGAAACACCATATATTTT
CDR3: CASGLSLGSGSSGNTIYF

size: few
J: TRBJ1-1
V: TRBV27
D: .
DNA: TGTGCCAGCAGTTTGGAGGGGGAAGCTTTCTTT
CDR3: CASSLEGEAFF

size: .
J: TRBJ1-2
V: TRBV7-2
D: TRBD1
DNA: TGTGCCAGCAGCTTAAACAGGGGAGGATATGGCTACACCTTC
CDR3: CASSLNRGGYGYTF

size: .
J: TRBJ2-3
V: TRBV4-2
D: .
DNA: TGTGCCAGCAGCCAAGCGAATAGCGGCCTCACAGATACGCAGTATTTT
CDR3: CASSQANSGLTDTQYF

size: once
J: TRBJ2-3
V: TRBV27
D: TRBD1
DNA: TGTGCCAGCAGTTCACCTGGGACAGGTGCTACCCAACCCAGCACAGATACGCAGTATTTT
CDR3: CASSSPGTGATQPSTDTQYF

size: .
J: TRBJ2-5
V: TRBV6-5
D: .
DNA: TGTGCCACCCGTCGTGGGGCAGGGTCTGAGACCCAGTACTTC
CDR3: CATRRGAGSETQYF

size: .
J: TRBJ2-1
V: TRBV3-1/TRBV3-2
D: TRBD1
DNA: TGTGCCACCAAGGGACAGGACTCCTACAATGAGCAGTTCTTC
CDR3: CATKGQDSYNEQFF

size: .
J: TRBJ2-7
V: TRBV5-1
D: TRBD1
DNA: TGCGCCAGCAGCTTGTGGGACAGAGCCTACGAGCAGTACTTC
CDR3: CASSLWDRAYEQYF

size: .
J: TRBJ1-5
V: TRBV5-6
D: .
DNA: TGTGCCAGCAGCTCGGAGGGTGTCAGCAATCAGCCCCAGCATTTT
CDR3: CASSSEGVSNQPQHF

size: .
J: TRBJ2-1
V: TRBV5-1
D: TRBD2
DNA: TGCGCCAGCAGCTTGGAGGCTAGCGGGGGGGCATGGCTCTTC
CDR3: CASSLEASGGAWLF

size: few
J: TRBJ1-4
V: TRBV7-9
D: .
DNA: TGTGCCAGCAGCTTCCGGGGGAATAATGAAAAACTGTTTTTT
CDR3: CASSFRGNNEKLFF

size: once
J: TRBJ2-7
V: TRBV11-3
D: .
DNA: TGTGCCAGCAGCTGGGAGGACTCCTACGAGCAGTACTTC
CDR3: CASSWEDSYEQYF

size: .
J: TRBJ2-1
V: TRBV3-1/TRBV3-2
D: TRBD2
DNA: TGTGCCAGCAGCCCATGGGGGGGGTCCCCCTACAATGAGCAGTTCTTC
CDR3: CASSPWGGSPYNEQFF

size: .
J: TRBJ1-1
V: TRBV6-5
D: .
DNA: TGTGCCAGCAGTTACTCCTGGACTGGTGAAGCTTTCTTT
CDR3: CASSYSWTGEAFF

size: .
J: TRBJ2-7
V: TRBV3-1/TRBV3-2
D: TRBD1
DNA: TGTGCCAGCAGCCTCGGGACAGCACCCTACTACGAGCAGTACTTC
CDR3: CASSLGTAPYYEQYF

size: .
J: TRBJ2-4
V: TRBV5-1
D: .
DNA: TGCGCCAGCAGTTTCGGACTCGCCGGTGACATTCAGTACTTC
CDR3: CASSFGLAGDIQYF

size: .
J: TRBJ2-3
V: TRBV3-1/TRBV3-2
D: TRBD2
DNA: TGTGCCAGCAGCCCCTTGCCTCCACTACTAGCGGGGGCGACAGATACGCAGTATTTT
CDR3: CASSPLPPLLAGATDTQYF

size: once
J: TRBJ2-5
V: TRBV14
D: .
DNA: TGTGCCAGCAGCCAAGGGTTGGGAGAAGCGACCCAGTACTTC
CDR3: CASSQGLGEATQYF

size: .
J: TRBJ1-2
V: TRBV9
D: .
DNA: TGTGCCAGCAGCGTAGGGGAACGGGGTTTACATGGCTACACCTTC
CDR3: CASSVGERGLHGYTF